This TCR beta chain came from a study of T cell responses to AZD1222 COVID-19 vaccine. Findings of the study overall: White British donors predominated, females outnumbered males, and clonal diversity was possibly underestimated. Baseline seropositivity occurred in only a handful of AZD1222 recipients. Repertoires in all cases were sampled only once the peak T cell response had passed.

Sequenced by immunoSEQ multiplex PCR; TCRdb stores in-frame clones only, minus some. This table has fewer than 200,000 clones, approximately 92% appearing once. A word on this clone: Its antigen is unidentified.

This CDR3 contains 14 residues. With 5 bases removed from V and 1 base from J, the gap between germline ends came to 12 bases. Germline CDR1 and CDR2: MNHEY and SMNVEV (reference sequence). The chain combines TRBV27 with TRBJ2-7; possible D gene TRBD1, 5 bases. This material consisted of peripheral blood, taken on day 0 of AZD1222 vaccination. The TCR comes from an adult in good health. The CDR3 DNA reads TGTGCCAGCAGTCCCAGACAGTTATCCTACGAGCAGTACTTC. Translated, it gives CASSPRQLSYEQYF.